This T cell receptor beta chain was documented in a study of blood T cell repertoires in COVID-19. As for the study in general: Samples of COVID-19 (acute and convalescent) were obtained from the United States, Italy and Spain. T cells, B-cell-depleted T cells, or PBMCs provided the cDNA or gDNA that served as material.

Germline V gene data show CDR1 as LGHDT and CDR2 as YNNKEL (reference sequence). CDR3 length equals 14 residues. V shed 1 base and J 6 bases; nucleotides not matched to a gene: 5. Original processing methods: How many nucleated cells were present was estimated from reference gene primer amplification. Profiling relied on immunoSEQ multiplex PCR, and the TCRdb table lists in-frame clones only, not all of them. V, J and clone size derive from that table, while D and trimming were established from the DNA sequence. This sample yields more than 25,000 clones, of which 80% to 90% are seen a single time; approximately 15% belongs to the top ten.

V usage is TRBV3-1 (or the pseudogene TRBV3-2) and J usage is TRBJ2-7, with 8 bases fitting TRBD1. This TCR came from an older man with acute or convalescent COVID-19. The sample taken for sequencing was peripheral blood. In DNA, the CDR3 is TGTGCCAGCAGCCAAGCACAGGGGGGCCGCGAGCAGTACTTC. Protein product: CASSQAQGGREQYF.